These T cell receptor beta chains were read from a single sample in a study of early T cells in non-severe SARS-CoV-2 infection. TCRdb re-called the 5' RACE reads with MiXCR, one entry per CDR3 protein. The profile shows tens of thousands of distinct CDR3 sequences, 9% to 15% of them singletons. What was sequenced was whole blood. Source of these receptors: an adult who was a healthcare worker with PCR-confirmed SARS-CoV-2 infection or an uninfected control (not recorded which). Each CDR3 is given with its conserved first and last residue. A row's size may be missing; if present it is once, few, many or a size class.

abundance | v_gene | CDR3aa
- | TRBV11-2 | CASSLVVSSYEQYF
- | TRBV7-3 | CASSLDLAPQETQYF
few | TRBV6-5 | CASGQGSQQPQHF
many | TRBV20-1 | CSARSGIRATQYF
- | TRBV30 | CAGQGGGTEAFF
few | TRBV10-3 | CAISGGAGELFF
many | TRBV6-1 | CASSEASGGANEQFF
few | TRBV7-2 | CASRLRAAGYEQYF
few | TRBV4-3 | CASSQSHGHNEQFF
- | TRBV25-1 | CASRVGTEAFF
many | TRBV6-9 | CASREPGQGFNF
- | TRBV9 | CASSPPQGAKQYF
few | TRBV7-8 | CASRGTGVSGNTIYF
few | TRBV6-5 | CASSSVGGYTEAFF
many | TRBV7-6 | CASSLGSGGRDIQYF
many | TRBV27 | CASSPRRNTGELFF
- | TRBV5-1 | CASSLAAGEGSEQYF
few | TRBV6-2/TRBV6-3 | CASSYSVGWVEQFF
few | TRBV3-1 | CASSQAPGNSYNEQFF
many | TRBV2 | CASSRVADTQYF
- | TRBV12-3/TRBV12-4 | CASTDNGANVLTF
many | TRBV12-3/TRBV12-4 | CASSFRSLGTFTEQYF
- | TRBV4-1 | CASSQGNRPAGGQFF
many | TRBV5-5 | CASSLGLLTYEQYF
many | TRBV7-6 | CASSYRANTEAFF
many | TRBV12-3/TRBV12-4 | CASSFSDGGTQYF
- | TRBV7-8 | CASSPGAGGPRDTQYF
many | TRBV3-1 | CASSQFFRGNTQYF
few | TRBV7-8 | CASNLTGGSGNTIYF
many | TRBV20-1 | CSAGRDRGDTEAFF
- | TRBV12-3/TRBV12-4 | CASRQSSGQGIYEQYF
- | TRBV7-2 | CASSLRGNNPQETQYF
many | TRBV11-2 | CASSLGLNEQFF
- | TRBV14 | CASSQDAAYEQYF
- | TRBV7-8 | CASSSRIRDSSSYEQYF
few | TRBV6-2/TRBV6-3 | CASSSRRDRPYEQYF
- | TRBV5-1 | CASTRTSGGSDTQYF
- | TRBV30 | CAWSSSTVCCSPLHF
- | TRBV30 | CAWRGPKRGNTIYF
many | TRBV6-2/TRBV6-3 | CASIRQAGAYEQYF
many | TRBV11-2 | CASSTRGGLATDTQYF
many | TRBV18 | CASSPPTGNYGYTF
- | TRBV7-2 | CASSLARDEQFF